This record looks at one T cell receptor beta chain sequence and its context. The antigen remains undetermined. This sample was included in a study of cytomegalovirus exposure and HLA in healthy donors. Study information: A previous analysis identified approximately 110 million unique TCR beta sequences derived from roughly 190 million T cells.

The study ran its PCR with 60 Vbeta and 13 Jbeta primers. How the authors handled the data: Later reanalysis found 80 million or so unique TCR beta chains, around 9.9 million of them shared. Using immunoSEQ multiplex PCR, the repertoire was profiled, and TCRdb retains in-frame clones only, with some absent. V, J and clone size are those of that table, while D and trimming were read from the DNA. The table shows fewer than 150,000 clones, with approximately 69% occurring only once. Germline assignment: CDR1 LGHNA and CDR2 YNFKEQ. J lost 6 bases, V lost 1 base, and 4 bases had no gene match. The CDR3 totals 15 residues. Findings and limits, study-wide: Earlier analysis yielded a pattern in which most TCR beta V segments were productive about 90% or about 30% of the time.

What was sequenced was PBMCs. The TCR originated in a woman aged 45 to 65 in good health and CMV-seropositive. V usage is TRBV4-2 and J usage is TRBJ2-7; 12 bases are a match to TRBD1. In DNA, the CDR3 is TGTGCCAGCAGCCAAGTCGGGACAGGGGGCGGCGAGCAGTACTTC. The encoded protein is CASSQVGTGGGEQYF.